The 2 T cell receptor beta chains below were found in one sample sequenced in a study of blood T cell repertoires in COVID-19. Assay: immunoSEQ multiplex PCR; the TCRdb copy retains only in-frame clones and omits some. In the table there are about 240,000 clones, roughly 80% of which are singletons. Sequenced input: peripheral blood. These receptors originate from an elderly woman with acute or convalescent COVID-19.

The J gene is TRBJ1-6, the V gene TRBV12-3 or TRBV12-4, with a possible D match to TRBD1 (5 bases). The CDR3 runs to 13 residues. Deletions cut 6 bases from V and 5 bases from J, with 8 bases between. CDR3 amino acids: CASRPGNNSPLHF. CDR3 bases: TGTGCCAGCAGGCCAGGGAATAATTCACCCCTCCACTTT.

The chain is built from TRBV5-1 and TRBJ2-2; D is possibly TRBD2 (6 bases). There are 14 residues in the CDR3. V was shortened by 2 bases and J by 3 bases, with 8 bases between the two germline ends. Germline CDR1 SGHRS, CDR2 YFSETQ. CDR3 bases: TGCGCCAGCAGCTTCGCGGGGTACACCGGGGAGCTGTTTTTT. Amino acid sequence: CASSFAGYTGELFF.